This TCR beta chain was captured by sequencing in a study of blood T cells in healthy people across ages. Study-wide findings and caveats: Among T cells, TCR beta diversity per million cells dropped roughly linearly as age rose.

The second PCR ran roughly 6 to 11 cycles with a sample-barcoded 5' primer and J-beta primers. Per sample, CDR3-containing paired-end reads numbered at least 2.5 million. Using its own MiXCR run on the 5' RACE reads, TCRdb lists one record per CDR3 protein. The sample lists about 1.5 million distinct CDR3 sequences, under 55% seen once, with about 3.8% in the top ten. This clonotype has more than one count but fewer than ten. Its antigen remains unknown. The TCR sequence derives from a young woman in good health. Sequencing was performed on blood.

Written as DNA, the CDR3 is TGCAGCGTAACGCGTTTATTATCTGGACAGTCCTCTAACTATGGCTACACCTTC. This sequence encodes CSVTRLLSGQSSNYGYTF. This chain connects TRBV29-1 to TRBJ1-2; TRBD1 might be the D (6 bases). The V and J ends lost 6 bases and 0 bases respectively, with 26 bases between them. The CDR3 is 18 residues long. Germline lookup yields CDR1 SQVTM and CDR2 ANQGSEA.